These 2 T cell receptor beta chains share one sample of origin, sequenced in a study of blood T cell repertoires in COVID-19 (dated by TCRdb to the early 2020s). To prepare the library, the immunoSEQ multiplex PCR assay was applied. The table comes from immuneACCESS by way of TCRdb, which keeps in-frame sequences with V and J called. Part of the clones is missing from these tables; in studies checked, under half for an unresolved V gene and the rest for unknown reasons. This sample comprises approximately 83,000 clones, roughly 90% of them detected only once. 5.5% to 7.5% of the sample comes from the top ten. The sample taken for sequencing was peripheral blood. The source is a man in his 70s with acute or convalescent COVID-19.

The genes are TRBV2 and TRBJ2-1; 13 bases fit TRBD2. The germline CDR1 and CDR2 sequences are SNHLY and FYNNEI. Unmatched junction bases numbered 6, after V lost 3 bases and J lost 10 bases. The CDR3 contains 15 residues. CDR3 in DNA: TGTGCCAGCAGTGACCGACTAGCGGGAGGCATGGAGCAGTTCTTC. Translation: CASSDRLAGGMEQFF.

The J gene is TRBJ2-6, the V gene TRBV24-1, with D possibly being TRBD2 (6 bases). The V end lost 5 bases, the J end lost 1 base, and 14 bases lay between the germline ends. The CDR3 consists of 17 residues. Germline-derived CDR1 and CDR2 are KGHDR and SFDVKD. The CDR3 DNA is TGTGCCACCAGTGGCTCCGGGAGCGCTTCTGGGGCCAACGTCCTGACTTTC. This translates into CATSGSGSASGANVLTF.